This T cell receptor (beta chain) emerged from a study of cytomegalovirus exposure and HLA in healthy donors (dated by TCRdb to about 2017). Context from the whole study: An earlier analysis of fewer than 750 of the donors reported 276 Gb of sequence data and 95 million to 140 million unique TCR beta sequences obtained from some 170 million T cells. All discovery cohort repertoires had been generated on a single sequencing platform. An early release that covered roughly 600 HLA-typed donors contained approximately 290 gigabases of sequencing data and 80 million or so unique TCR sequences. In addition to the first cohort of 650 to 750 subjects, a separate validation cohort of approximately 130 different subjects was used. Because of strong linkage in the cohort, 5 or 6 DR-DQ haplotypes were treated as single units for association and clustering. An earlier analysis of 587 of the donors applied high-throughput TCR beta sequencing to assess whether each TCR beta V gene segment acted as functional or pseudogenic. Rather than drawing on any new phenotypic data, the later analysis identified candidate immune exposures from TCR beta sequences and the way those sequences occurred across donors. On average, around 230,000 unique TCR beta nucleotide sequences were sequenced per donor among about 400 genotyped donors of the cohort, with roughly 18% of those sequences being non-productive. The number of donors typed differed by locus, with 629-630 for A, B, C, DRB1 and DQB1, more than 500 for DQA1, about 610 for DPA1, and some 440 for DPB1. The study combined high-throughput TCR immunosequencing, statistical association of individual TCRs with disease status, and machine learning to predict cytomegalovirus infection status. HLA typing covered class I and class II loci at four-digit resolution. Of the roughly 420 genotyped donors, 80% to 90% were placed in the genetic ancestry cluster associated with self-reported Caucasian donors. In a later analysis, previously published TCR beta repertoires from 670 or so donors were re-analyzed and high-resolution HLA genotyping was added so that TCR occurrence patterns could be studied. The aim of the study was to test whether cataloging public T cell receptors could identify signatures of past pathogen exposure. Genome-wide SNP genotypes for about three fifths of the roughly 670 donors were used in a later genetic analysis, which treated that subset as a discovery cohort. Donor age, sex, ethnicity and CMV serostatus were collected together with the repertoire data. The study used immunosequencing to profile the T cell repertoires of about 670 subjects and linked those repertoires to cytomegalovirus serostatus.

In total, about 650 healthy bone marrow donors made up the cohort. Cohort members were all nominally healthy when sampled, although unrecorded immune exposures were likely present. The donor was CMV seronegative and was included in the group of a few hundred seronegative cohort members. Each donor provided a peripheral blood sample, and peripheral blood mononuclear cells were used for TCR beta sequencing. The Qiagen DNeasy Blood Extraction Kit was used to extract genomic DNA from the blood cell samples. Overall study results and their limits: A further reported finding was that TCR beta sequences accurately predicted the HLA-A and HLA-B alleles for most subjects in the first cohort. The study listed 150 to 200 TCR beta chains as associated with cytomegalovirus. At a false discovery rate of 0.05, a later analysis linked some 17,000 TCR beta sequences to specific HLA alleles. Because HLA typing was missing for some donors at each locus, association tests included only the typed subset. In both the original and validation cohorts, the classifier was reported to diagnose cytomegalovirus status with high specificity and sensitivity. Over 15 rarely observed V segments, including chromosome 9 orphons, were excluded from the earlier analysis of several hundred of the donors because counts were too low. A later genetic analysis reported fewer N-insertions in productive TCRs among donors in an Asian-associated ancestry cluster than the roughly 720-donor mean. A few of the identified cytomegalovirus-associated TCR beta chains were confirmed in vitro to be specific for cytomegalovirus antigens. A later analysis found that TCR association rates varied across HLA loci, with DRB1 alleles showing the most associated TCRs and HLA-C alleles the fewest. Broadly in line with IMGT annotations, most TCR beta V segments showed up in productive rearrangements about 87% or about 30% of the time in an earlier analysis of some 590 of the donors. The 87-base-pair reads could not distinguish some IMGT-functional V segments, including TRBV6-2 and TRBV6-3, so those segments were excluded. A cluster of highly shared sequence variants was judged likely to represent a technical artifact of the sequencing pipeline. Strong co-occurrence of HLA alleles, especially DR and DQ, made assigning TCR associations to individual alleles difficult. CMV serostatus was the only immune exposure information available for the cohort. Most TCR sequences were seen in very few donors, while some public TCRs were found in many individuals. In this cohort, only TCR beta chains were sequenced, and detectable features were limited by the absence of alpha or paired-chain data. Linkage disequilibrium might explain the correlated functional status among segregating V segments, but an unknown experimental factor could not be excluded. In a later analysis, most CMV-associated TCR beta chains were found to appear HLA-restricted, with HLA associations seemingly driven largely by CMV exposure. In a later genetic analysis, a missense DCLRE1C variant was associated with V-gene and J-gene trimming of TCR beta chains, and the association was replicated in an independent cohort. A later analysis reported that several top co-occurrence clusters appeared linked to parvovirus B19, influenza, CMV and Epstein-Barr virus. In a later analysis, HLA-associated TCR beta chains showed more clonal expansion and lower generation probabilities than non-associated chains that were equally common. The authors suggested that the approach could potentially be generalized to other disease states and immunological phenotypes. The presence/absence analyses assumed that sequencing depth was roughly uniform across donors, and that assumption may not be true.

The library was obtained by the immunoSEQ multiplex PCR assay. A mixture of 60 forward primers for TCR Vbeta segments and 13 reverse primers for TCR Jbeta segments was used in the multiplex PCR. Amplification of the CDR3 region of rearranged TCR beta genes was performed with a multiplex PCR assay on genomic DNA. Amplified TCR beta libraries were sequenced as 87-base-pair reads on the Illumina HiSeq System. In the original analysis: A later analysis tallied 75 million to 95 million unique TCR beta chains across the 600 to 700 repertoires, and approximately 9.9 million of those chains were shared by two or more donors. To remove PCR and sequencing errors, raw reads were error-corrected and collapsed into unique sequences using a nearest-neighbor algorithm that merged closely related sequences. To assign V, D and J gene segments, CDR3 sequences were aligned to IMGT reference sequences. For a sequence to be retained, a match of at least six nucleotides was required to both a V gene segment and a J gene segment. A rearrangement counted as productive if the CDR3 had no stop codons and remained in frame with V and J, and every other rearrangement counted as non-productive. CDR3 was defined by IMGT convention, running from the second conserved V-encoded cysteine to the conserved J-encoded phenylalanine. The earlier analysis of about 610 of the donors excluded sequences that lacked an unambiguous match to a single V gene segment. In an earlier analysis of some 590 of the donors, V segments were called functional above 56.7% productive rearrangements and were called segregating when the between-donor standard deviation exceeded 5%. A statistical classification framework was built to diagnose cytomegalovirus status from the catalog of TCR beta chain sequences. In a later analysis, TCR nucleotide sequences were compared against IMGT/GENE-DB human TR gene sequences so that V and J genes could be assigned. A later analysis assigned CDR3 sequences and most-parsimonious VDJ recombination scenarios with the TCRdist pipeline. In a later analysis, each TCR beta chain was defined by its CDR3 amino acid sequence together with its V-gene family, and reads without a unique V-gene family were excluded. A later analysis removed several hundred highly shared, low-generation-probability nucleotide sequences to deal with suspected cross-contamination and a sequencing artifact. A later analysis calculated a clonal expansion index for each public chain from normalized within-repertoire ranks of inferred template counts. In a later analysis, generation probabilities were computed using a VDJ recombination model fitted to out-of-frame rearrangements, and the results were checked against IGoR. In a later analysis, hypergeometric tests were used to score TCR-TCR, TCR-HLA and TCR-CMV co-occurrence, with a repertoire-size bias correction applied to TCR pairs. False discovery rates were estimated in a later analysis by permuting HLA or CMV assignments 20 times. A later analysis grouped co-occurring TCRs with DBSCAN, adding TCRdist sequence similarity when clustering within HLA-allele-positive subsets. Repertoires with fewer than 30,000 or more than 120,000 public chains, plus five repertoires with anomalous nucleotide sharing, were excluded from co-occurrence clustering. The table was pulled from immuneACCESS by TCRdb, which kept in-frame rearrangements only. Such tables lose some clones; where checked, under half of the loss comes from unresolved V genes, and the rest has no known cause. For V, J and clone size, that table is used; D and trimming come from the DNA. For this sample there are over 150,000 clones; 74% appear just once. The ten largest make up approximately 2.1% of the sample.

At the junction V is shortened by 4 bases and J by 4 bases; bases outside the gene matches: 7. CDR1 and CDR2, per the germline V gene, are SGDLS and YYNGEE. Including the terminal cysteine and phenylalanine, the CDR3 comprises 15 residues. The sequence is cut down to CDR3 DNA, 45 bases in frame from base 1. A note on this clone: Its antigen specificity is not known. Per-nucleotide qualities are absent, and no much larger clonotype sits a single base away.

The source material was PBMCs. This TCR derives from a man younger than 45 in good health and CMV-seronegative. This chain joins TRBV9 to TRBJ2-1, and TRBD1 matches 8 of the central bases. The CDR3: CASSSTGAFYNEQFF. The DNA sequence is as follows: TGTGCCAGCAGCTCGACAGGGGCATTTTACAATGAGCAGTTCTTC.